The rows below give T cell receptor beta chains drawn from one sample of a study of blood T cell repertoires in COVID-19. Assay used: immunoSEQ multiplex PCR; TCRdb lists only in-frame clones, some missing. The sample records approximately 170,000 clones, about nine tenths being singletons. The specimen was peripheral blood. The receptors stem from a woman aged 55-70 years with COVID-19, enrolled during active disease. CDR3s include the opening cysteine and the closing phenylalanine or tryptophan.

CDR3,V,J
CAWRKGGRFNYGYTF,TRBV30,TRBJ1-2
CASSKTSGRALDTQYF,TRBV5-6,TRBJ2-3
CASSLRSTGHTEAFF,TRBV7-2,TRBJ1-1
CASSLIASGRAGNEQFF,TRBV27,TRBJ2-1
CASSKRRQGALPSYNEQFF,TRBV21-1,TRBJ2-1
CASSFAQGVRYGYTF,TRBV5-4,TRBJ1-2
CASSDGTLNQFF,TRBV19,TRBJ2-1
CATSQGAYEQYF,TRBV12-3/TRBV12-4,TRBJ2-7
CASMPRSYNEQFF,TRBV19,TRBJ2-1
CASSLPQGRLFF,TRBV5-4,TRBJ1-4
CASSTPDRGKANEKLFF,TRBV19,TRBJ1-4
CASRFRETQYF,TRBV12-3/TRBV12-4,TRBJ2-5
CASSMRVVYGYTF,TRBV19,TRBJ1-2
CASSLVRLGMNTEAFF,TRBV5-5,TRBJ1-1
CASSWEGIGELFF,TRBV6-5,TRBJ2-2
CASSQDARGVRNSPLHF,TRBV4-3,TRBJ1-6
CASSSTQGYGYTF,TRBV6-5,TRBJ1-2
CASSLVPGGGGGNYGYTF,TRBV4-2,TRBJ1-2
CASSYDTLFDGYTF,TRBV6-2/TRBV6-3,TRBJ1-2
CASSQVGQGGTNEKLFF,TRBV4-1,TRBJ1-4
CASSDYDRGLRDTQYF,TRBV25-1,TRBJ2-3
CASSEYRTSQGNEQFF,TRBV25-1,TRBJ2-1
CASSHRLAPPGELFF,TRBV6-5,TRBJ2-2
CASSYRTGGKDSPLHF,TRBV5-1,TRBJ1-6
CASRGREGYNEQFF,TRBV11-3,TRBJ2-1
CASSSGTVPQHF,TRBV28,TRBJ1-5
CAWIGAGGASYEQYF,TRBV30,TRBJ2-7
CASSQEAAVGTQYF,TRBV3-1/TRBV3-2,TRBJ2-5
CASSLFYSADRAFNYGYTF,TRBV7-6,TRBJ1-2
CASTPRGGRYSPLHF,TRBV19,TRBJ1-6
CASSYTGASGSYNEQFF,TRBV6-2/TRBV6-3,TRBJ2-1
CASSTGTGGNGYTF,TRBV21-1,TRBJ1-2
CASSARGRTTNEKLFF,TRBV6-1,TRBJ1-4
CASSGSGTLGYGYTF,TRBV7-3,TRBJ1-2
CASSDRVGQPQHF,TRBV19,TRBJ1-5
CASSYRDPTNEKLFF,TRBV28,TRBJ1-4
CASSGGLAGEYNEQFF,TRBV9,TRBJ2-1
CASSLYRGDYEQYF,TRBV5-1,TRBJ2-7
CASTRDSLFSGNTIYF,TRBV2,TRBJ1-3
CASSIPRGVRDTQYF,TRBV19,TRBJ2-3
CASRGGWDNSPLHF,TRBV27,TRBJ1-6
CASSGTWWEAGRTDTQYF,TRBV27,TRBJ2-3
CASSPRSYEQYF,TRBV7-2,TRBJ2-7
CASSLRTPMNTEAFF,TRBV7-9,TRBJ1-1
CASSLIREGPYEQYF,TRBV5-6,TRBJ2-7
CASSKDRVDGYTF,TRBV9,TRBJ1-2
CASTIRGQGNQPQHF,TRBV6-1,TRBJ1-5
CASSLVVGRGNQPQHF,TRBV7-2,TRBJ1-5
CASSPRGRLDNEQFF,TRBV5-1,TRBJ2-1
CASSQGTGGNTEAFF,TRBV3-1/TRBV3-2,TRBJ1-1
CASHRDRGHEQFF,TRBV30,TRBJ2-1